The 2 T cell receptor beta chains listed next were all sequenced from one sample in a study of blood T cell dynamics during melanoma immunotherapy. The time point is: pre-treatment baseline. Method: immunoSEQ multiplex PCR; TCRdb's copy keeps in-frame clones and lacks some. Counted here are a few hundred clones, over 65% occurring once; the ten biggest clones make up 25% to 30%. The material sequenced was central memory CD8+ T cells from blood, taken from a patient treated with checkpoint blockade. These receptors all come from a human donor with melanoma.

The V and J genes are TRBV28 and TRBJ2-1, with D possibly being TRBD1 or TRBD2 (5 bases each). Trimming left V 1 base short and J 10 bases short, with 17 bases between. Germline CDR1 and CDR2: MDHEN and SYDVKM. The CDR3 is 15 amino acids. The CDR3 region is CASSLYGTRTKEQFF. The DNA for the CDR3 is TGTGCCAGCAGTTTATACGGGACCCGAACGAAAGAGCAGTTCTTC.

CDR3 DNA sequence: TGTGCCAGTACCCCGACGGAGAACACTGAAGCTTTCTTT. It specifies CASTPTENTEAFF. The chain combines TRBV19 with TRBJ1-1; the D is unclear. The germline gives CDR1 LNHDA, CDR2 SQIVND (reference sequence). Trimming removed 7 bases at V and 1 base at J, with 10 bases between. The CDR3 contains 13 residues.